A single sample gave rise to the 16 T cell receptor beta chains below, sequenced in a study of naive and memory T cell subsets. The beta constant-region primer was an equimolar mix of two oligonucleotides covering TRBC1 and TRBC2. Nested alpha and beta constant-region primers with the SP2 primer drove four PCR rounds on ligated cDNA. TCRdb fed the UMI-ligation and nested PCR reads into MiXCR, producing one record per CDR3 protein. The sample carries more than 100,000 distinct CDR3 sequences, 35% to 40% recorded once. Sequencing used central memory CD4+ T cells from blood. The receptor source for this set is a human donor in good health.

This clonotype was detected ten times or more. The chain links TRBV28 to TRBJ2-3; 10 positions match TRBD2. Germline loops: CDR1 MDHEN, CDR2 SYDVKM. The CDR3 sequence is 16 residues long. V gave up 3 bases and J gave up 1 base; unmatched junction bases: 4. CDR3 region: CASSFPLAGGTDTQYF. In nucleotides, the CDR3 is TGTGCCAGCAGTTTTCCCCTAGCGGGAGGCACAGATACGCAGTATTTT.

This chain uses TRBV4-1 with TRBJ1-4; TRBD1 might be the D (5 bases). The CDR3 runs to 15 residues. Germline assignment: CDR1 MGHRA and CDR2 YSYEKL. Trimming shortened V by 4 bases and J by 4 bases, and 13 bases separated the two germline ends. The CDR3 loop reads CASSLGTGDNEKLFF. DNA for the CDR3: TGCGCCAGCAGCCTTGGGACGGGAGATAATGAAAAACTGTTTTTT.

The V and J genes are TRBV27 and TRBJ2-7, with unresolved D. Trimming stripped 4 bases from V and 6 bases from J, with 16 bases between. Germline CDR1 MNHEY, CDR2 SMNVEV (reference sequence). This CDR3 comprises 14 residues. CDR3 bases: TGTGCCAGCAGTTACCGTCAGAGAGGTAGCGAGCAGTACTTC. It encodes CASSYRQRGSEQYF.

In its sample, this clonotype was seen many times. V usage is TRBV3-1 and J usage is TRBJ2-7; TRBD2 is a possible D gene (7 bases). Germline V gives CDR1 LGHDT, CDR2 YNNKEL (reference sequence). The germline V and J ends were trimmed by 0 bases and 7 bases, with 13 bases remaining between them. The CDR3 length is 14 residues. Here the CDR3 reads CASSQDRGAGEQYF. CDR3 nucleotide sequence: TGTGCCAGCAGCCAAGATCGGGGGGCCGGGGAGCAGTACTTC.

J is TRBJ2-5 and V is TRBV7-1; D is possibly TRBD2 (6 bases). TRBV7-1 is sorted into the ORF group, with uncertain function. This CDR3 contains 13 residues. V lost 5 bases and J 5 bases, leaving 12 bases between the germline ends. CDR3 residues: CASSRQGGETQYF. CDR3 nucleotides: TGTGCCAGCAGCCGTCAGGGAGGCGAGACCCAGTACTTC.

This clonotype was seen only a few times. The chain is built from TRBV12-3 or TRBV12-4 and TRBJ2-3, with no clear D. Deletions cut 3 bases from V and 4 bases from J, with 8 bases between. The CDR3 has 13 amino acids. CDR3 bases: TGTGCCAGCAGTTTCTCGCGCGCAGATACGCAGTATTTT. It yields the protein CASSFSRADTQYF.

The J gene is TRBJ1-2, the V gene TRBV20-1; D call uncertain. CDR1 and CDR2 (germline): DFQATT, SNEGSKA (reference sequence). V lost 3 bases and J lost 6, with 11 bases in between. The CDR3 has 12 amino acids. CDR3 sequence (DNA): TGCAGTGCTAGTGTACAACAAGATGGCTACACCTTC. Translation: CSASVQQDGYTF.

The chain recombines TRBV24-1 with TRBJ2-1; D is unresolved. Trimming removed 5 bases at V and 12 bases at J, with 13 bases between. Germline V gene data show CDR1 as KGHDR and CDR2 as SFDVKD. This CDR3 has 12 residues. The CDR3 coding sequence is TGTGCCACCAGTGCACTGTCATTGGGGCAGTTCTTC. It is translated as CATSALSLGQFF.

This chain links TRBV20-1 with TRBJ2-1, with D possibly called TRBD1 or TRBD2 (5 bases each). The CDR3 has 16 amino acids. V lost 3 bases, J lost 5 bases, and 20 bases lay in between. Germline CDR1 is DFQATT and CDR2 is SNEGSKA (reference sequence). CDR3 coding DNA: TGCAGTGCTAGGGTTTTCTCGGCAGGGAGACACAATGAGCAGTTCTTC. It encodes CSARVFSAGRHNEQFF.

The genes are TRBV5-1 and TRBJ2-7; TRBD1 might be the D (5 bases). This CDR3 spans 12 amino acids. Trimming shortened V by 4 bases and J by 2 bases, and 7 bases separated the two germline ends. The germline gives CDR1 SGHRS, CDR2 YFSETQ. As DNA, the CDR3 is TGCGCCAGCAGCAGGGGAACCTACGAGCAGTACTTC. Protein product: CASSRGTYEQYF.

This clonotype was picked up a small number of times. This rearrangement joins TRBV6-2 or TRBV6-3 to TRBJ2-4; possible D gene TRBD2, 5 bases. Germline-derived CDR1 and CDR2 are MNHEY and SVGEGT. Deletions cut 2 bases from V and 7 bases from J, with 9 bases between. The CDR3 extends over 13 amino acids. The CDR3 sequence: CASSYEGWNIQYF. The CDR3 region has the DNA TGTGCCAGCAGTTACGAGGGTTGGAACATTCAGTACTTC.

DNA for the CDR3: TGTGCCAGCAGCCCCACGTCGGACACAGATACGCAGTATTTT. Translating it yields CASSPTSDTDTQYF. The rearrangement uses TRBV7-2 and TRBJ2-3; D gene ambiguous. V was pared by 5 bases and J by 2 bases, with 11 bases between. The CDR3 covers 14 residues. From germline, CDR1 is SGHTA and CDR2 FQGNSA.

V is TRBV29-1 and J is TRBJ1-1; D possibly corresponds to TRBD1 (5 bases). The CDR3 loop spans 14 amino acids. Trimming cost V 4 bases and J 9 bases, with 21 bases left between them. Germline V CDR1 and CDR2: SQVTM, ANQGSEA. In DNA form, the CDR3 reads TGCAGCGTTGGAGGCGGGACGGGACTCTTGAAAGCTTTCTTT. Its protein product is CSVGGGTGLLKAFF.

This clonotype has only a few counts. This rearrangement joins TRBV3-1 to TRBJ1-6; D possibly corresponds to TRBD1 (5 bases). V shed 8 bases and J shed 10 bases, with 18 bases lying between them. CDR3 length equals 14 residues. The germline CDR1 and CDR2 sequences are LGHDT and YNNKEL (reference sequence). The CDR3 nucleotides are TGTGCCAGCTCGCTGGGGTGGGGCGAGTCACCCCTCCACTTT. Amino acids: CASSLGWGESPLHF.

Worth noting for this clonotype: A read error may explain this, as a much larger clone is one base away. This chain connects TRBV3-1 to TRBJ2-3; D is uncertain. The CDR3 contains 12 residues. Germline CDR1 LGHDT, CDR2 YNNKEL (reference sequence). V lost 3 bases, J lost 1 base, and 2 bases lay in between. The CDR3, as DNA: TGTGCCAGCAGCCACCGCACAGATACGCAGTATTTT. This gives the protein CASSHRTDTQYF.

For this clonotype: A read error may produce the germline difference seen at one junction end. The chain links TRBV6-2 or TRBV6-3 to TRBJ2-1; perhaps TRBD1 as D (6 bases). Germline lookup yields CDR1 MNHEY and CDR2 SVGEGT. CDR3 size: 18 residues. CDR3 coding DNA: TGTGCCAGCAGTCTAATGCGAGGGGGATCAAGCTCCTACAATGAGCAGCTCTTC. Its protein product is CASSLMRGGSSSYNEQLF.